The 21 T cell receptor beta chains reported below all come from one sample, sequenced in a study of T cell repertoires in cytomegalovirus infection. TCRdb analysed the reads with MiXCR anew, one entry per CDR3 protein. Altogether a few hundred thousand distinct CDR3 sequences are present, roughly 15% being singletons, with the ten largest covering about 12%. Specimen: PBMCs. The receptors derive from a human donor in good health (CMV status not recorded). Some clones in this sample may be carry-over from other donors' samples.

This clonotype showed up just a few times. The chain uses TRBV7-9 and TRBJ1-4, with TRBD1 identical over 7 bases. The length of the CDR3 is 15 residues. CDR1 is SEHNR and CDR2 is FQNEAQ in the germline V gene (reference sequence). The J segment lost 8 bases and the V segment lost 5 bases, leaving 11 bases of the junction unmatched. The DNA of the CDR3 is TGTGCCAGCAGCCCAGCGGAGGGGGCGCGAGAAAAACTGTTTTTT. Protein product: CASSPAEGAREKLFF.

In this sample, this clonotype turned up many times. The chain is built from TRBV5-1 and TRBJ2-3, with a weak D call TRBD2 (5 bases). Germline CDR1 and CDR2: SGHRS and YFSETQ. The length of the CDR3 is 13 residues. With 4 bases removed from V and 5 bases from J, the gap between germline ends came to 11 bases. CDR3 nucleotides: TGCGCCAGCAGCCGAACTAGTGGAGATACGCAGTATTTT. It is translated as CASSRTSGDTQYF.

The chain recombines TRBV20-1 with TRBJ1-1; 9 nucleotides match TRBD1. Looked up from germline, CDR1 is DFQATT and CDR2 is SNEGSKA (reference sequence). The V segment lost 2 bases and the J segment 4 bases; nucleotides outside the gene matches: 11. The CDR3 length is 16 residues. The CDR3 coding sequence is TGCAGTGCTAGAAACATCCAACAGGGGGCGCGCACTGAAGCTTTCTTT. It translates to CSARNIQQGARTEAFF.

This clonotype came up many times. V is TRBV27 and J is TRBJ2-4; TRBD1 agrees at 7 bases. J was trimmed by 0 bases and V by 5 bases; bases with no gene match: 7. The CDR3 contains 16 residues. The germline V gene encodes CDR1 MNHEY and CDR2 SMNVEV (reference sequence). The chain's CDR3 is CASSTQGTEAKNIQYF. CDR3 in DNA: TGTGCCAGCAGTACTCAGGGGACAGAAGCCAAAAACATTCAGTACTTC.

This clonotype was observed a few times. The chain is built from TRBV27 and TRBJ1-6; weak D call: TRBD1 (5 bases). The germline V and J ends were trimmed by 6 bases and 6 bases, with 18 bases remaining between them. This CDR3 is 16 amino acids long. The germline CDR1 and CDR2 sequences are MNHEY and SMNVEV (reference sequence). The CDR3 loop reads CASSPLGGRSNSPLHF. For the CDR3, the DNA is TGTGCCAGCAGCCCCTTGGGGGGACGGTCTAATTCACCCCTCCACTTT.

This clonotype was counted only a few times. The chain recombines TRBV10-3 with TRBJ2-1; 9 bases agree with TRBD1. The CDR3 has 15 residues. The V gene's germline CDR1 is ENHRY and CDR2 SYGVKD. V was clipped by 7 bases and J by 1 base; unmatched bases: 5. CDR3 residues: CAINTGTGSYNEQFF. As DNA, the CDR3 is TGTGCCATCAACACCGGGACAGGGTCCTACAATGAGCAGTTCTTC.

This chain links TRBV10-3 with TRBJ1-5, with TRBD1 identical over 8 bases. Germline V CDR1 and CDR2: ENHRY, SYGVKD. Trimming removed 0 bases from V and 5 bases from J; junction bases left unmatched: 3. The CDR3 covers 15 residues. The DNA of the CDR3 is TGTGCCATCAGTGAGTCTGACAGGGGATATCAGCCCCAGCATTTT. Encoded protein: CAISESDRGYQPQHF.

This clonotype was counted many times. The chain combines TRBV4-1 with TRBJ1-3, with a possible D match to TRBD1 (5 bases). This CDR3 has 17 amino acids. Germline CDR1 MGHRA, CDR2 YSYEKL. V lost 4 bases and J lost 5, with 21 bases in between. The DNA of the CDR3 is TGCGCCAGCAGCCGGCCGGGACGGACCTCTGGAAGAAACACCATATATTTT. As protein: CASSRPGRTSGRNTIYF.

This clonotype was seen many times. The gene calls are TRBV19 and TRBJ2-2; D remains unclear. The germline V and J ends were trimmed by 3 bases and 0 bases, with 5 bases remaining between them. The CDR3 contains 14 residues. Germline V gene data show CDR1 as LNHDA and CDR2 as SQIVND (reference sequence). This CDR3 is CASSISTNTGELFF. CDR3 nucleotide sequence: TGTGCCAGTAGTATCTCGACGAACACCGGGGAGCTGTTTTTT.

Ten or more counts support this clonotype. The J gene is TRBJ2-7, the V gene TRBV4-1; 8 bases agree with TRBD1. Germline CDR1 MGHRA, CDR2 YSYEKL. After removal of 0 bases from V and 7 bases from J, the junction contained 8 bases not matched to a gene. This CDR3 contains 15 residues. The CDR3, as DNA: TGCGCCAGCAGCCAAGATGGGCAGGGGGCTAAGGAGCAGTACTTC. Translation gives CASSQDGQGAKEQYF.

This clonotype was picked up a small number of times. J is TRBJ2-1 and V is TRBV28; D ambiguous. The CDR3 runs to 14 residues. Germline CDR1 reads MDHEN; CDR2 reads SYDVKM. V lost 9 bases, J lost 3 bases, and 15 bases lay in between. The DNA of the CDR3 is TGTGCCAGTACTACCCCAAACTACTACAATGAGCAGTTCTTC. Translation: CASTTPNYYNEQFF.

Many counts were recorded for this clonotype. The gene calls are TRBV4-1 and TRBJ2-1, with D possibly TRBD2 on 5 matching bases. The CDR3 has 18 amino acids. Deletions cut 1 base from V and 1 base from J, with 17 bases between. CDR1 is MGHRA and CDR2 is YSYEKL in the germline V gene. The CDR3 sequence is CASSQATPRERSYNEQFF. The CDR3, as DNA: TGCGCCAGCAGCCAAGCAACCCCGAGGGAGAGGTCCTACAATGAGCAGTTCTTC.

This clonotype was recorded many times. The J gene is TRBJ1-5, the V gene TRBV27; D is undetermined. Germline assignment: CDR1 MNHEY and CDR2 SMNVEV (reference sequence). Trimming pared 2 bases from V and 2 bases from J, leaving 10 bases between. The CDR3 loop spans 15 amino acids. CDR3 sequence (DNA): TGTGCCAGCAGTTTAGAGGGTTACGGCAATCAGCCCCAGCATTTT. This encodes CASSLEGYGNQPQHF.

This sequence joins TRBV6-6 and TRBJ2-7; tentatively, D is TRBD1 (5 bases). This CDR3 has 16 residues. CDR1 and CDR2 from the germline V gene are MNHNY and SVGAGI (reference sequence). V was shortened by 0 bases and J by 3 bases, with 15 bases between the two germline ends. CDR3 DNA: TGTGCCAGCAGTTACTCTGGCAGGGTCCCTAACTACGAGCAGTACTTC. As protein: CASSYSGRVPNYEQYF.

The sample holds a few counts of this clonotype. The chain has TRBV10-3 and TRBJ2-5; 7 bases line up with TRBD1. Looked up from germline, CDR1 is ENHRY and CDR2 is SYGVKD. After removal of 6 bases from V and 4 bases from J, the junction contained 8 bases not matched to a gene. The CDR3 length is 14 residues. CDR3 bases: TGTGCCATCAGCCAGACAGGGACATCAGAGACCCAGTACTTC. Translation: CAISQTGTSETQYF.

This clonotype was seen ten or more times. This chain connects TRBV5-4 to TRBJ2-7, with D tentatively TRBD1 or TRBD2 (5 bases each). This CDR3 is 15 amino acids long. The V gene lost 2 bases and the J gene lost 3 bases, with 15 bases spanning the gap. The germline V gene encodes CDR1 SGHNT and CDR2 YYREEE (reference sequence). CDR3: CASSLGRDRDYEQYF. The CDR3 region has the DNA TGTGCCAGCAGCTTAGGCCGGGACCGAGACTACGAGCAGTACTTC.

The chain couples TRBV12-3 or TRBV12-4 to TRBJ1-3, with D possibly matching TRBD1 (5 bases). The CDR3 runs 15 residues. Trimming shortened V by 4 bases and J by 1 base, and 11 bases separated the two germline ends. The CDR3 loop reads CASSWTILSGNTIYF. The DNA for the CDR3 is TGTGCCAGCAGTTGGACAATCCTTTCTGGAAACACCATATATTTT.

V usage is TRBV20-1 and J usage is TRBJ1-2; D remains ambiguous. V was trimmed by 6 bases and J by 6 bases, leaving 14 bases between them. The CDR3 has 12 amino acids. The germline gives CDR1 DFQATT, CDR2 SNEGSKA (reference sequence). CDR3 amino acids: CSAVGSPHGYTF. The CDR3 nucleotides are TGCAGTGCCGTTGGTTCGCCCCATGGCTACACCTTC.

This clonotype was seen repeatedly, ten times or more. V usage is TRBV4-1 and J usage is TRBJ2-7, with 14 bases identical to TRBD2. The germline V gene has CDR1 MGHRA and CDR2 YSYEKL. CDR3 length equals 22 residues. Trimming cost V 1 base and J 7 bases; bases outside gene matches: 24. CDR3 in amino acids: CASSQVGRRTSGGLKDIGEQYF. The CDR3 DNA reads as TGCGCCAGCAGCCAAGTTGGGAGGAGGACTAGCGGGGGGCTCAAGGACATTGGTGAGCAGTACTTC.

The chain is built from TRBV7-9 and TRBJ1-1, with D uncertain. The germline V gene has CDR1 SEHNR and CDR2 FQNEAQ (reference sequence). CDR3 length equals 13 residues. Trimming left V 5 bases short and J 4 bases short, with 11 bases between. The CDR3 bases are TGTGCCAGCAGCGCGGACGGATTCACTGAAGCTTTCTTT. Amino acid sequence: CASSADGFTEAFF.

This clonotype was counted many times. The gene calls are TRBV7-2 and TRBJ2-7; D is unclear. This CDR3 spans 14 amino acids. V lost 1 base and J 2 bases, leaving 9 bases between the germline ends. Germline loops: CDR1 SGHTA, CDR2 FQGNSA. In DNA form, the CDR3 reads TGTGCCAGCAGCTTAGACCCCTGGGCCTACGAGCAGTACTTC. It is translated as CASSLDPWAYEQYF.